One sample yielded the 20 T cell receptor beta chains listed below, sequenced in a study of blood T cell repertoires in COVID-19. Sequencing was performed with immunoSEQ multiplex PCR; in TCRdb, only in-frame clones are kept and a portion is missing. Found here are tens of thousands of clones, 75% to 85% of them singletons; the top ten hold around 2.5%. What was sequenced was peripheral blood. The receptors derive from a woman in her sixties or seventies with acute or convalescent COVID-19.

This chain uses TRBV25-1 with TRBJ2-1, with no clear D. The ends were cut back, 4 bases at V and 4 bases at J, with 11 bases in the middle. The CDR3 loop spans 14 amino acids. The germline CDR1 and CDR2 sequences are MGHDK and SYGVNS. CDR3: CASSVDIVYNEQFF. The CDR3 nucleotides are TGTGCCAGCAGTGTTGACATAGTGTACAATGAGCAGTTCTTC.

This sequence joins TRBV18 and TRBJ2-2; tentatively, D is TRBD1 (5 bases). The V end lost 5 bases, the J end lost 4 bases, and 8 bases lay between the germline ends. Germline V gene data show CDR1 as KGHSH and CDR2 as LQKENI. The CDR3 spans 13 residues. The CDR3 spells CASSIDSTGELFF. The CDR3, as DNA: TGTGCCAGCTCAATCGACAGCACCGGGGAGCTGTTTTTT.

The V gene is TRBV2, the J gene TRBJ2-7, with D unresolved. This CDR3 comprises 13 residues. Trimming left V 6 bases short and J 2 bases short, with 11 bases between. CDR1 SNHLY and CDR2 FYNNEI come from the germline V gene. This chain's CDR3 is CASSRSFAYEQYF. The CDR3 DNA reads as TGTGCCAGCAGCCGTTCGTTCGCCTACGAGCAGTACTTC.

V and J are TRBV24-1 and TRBJ2-2; D might be TRBD1 (5 bases). Germline V lookup: CDR1 KGHDR, CDR2 SFDVKD. The CDR3 extends over 15 amino acids. With 4 bases removed from V and 6 bases from J, the gap between germline ends came to 14 bases. CDR3 protein: CATSDARGAAGELFF. Here the CDR3 DNA reads TGTGCCACCAGTGACGCCCGTGGGGCCGCCGGGGAGCTGTTTTTT.

The J gene is TRBJ1-1, the V gene TRBV3-1 (or the pseudogene TRBV3-2); no definite D call. The CDR3 runs 13 residues. CDR1 is LGHDT and CDR2 is YNNKEL in the germline V gene (reference sequence). The V end lost 1 base, the J end lost 0 bases, and 3 bases lay between the germline ends. CDR3 sequence reads: CASSQVVNTEAFF. Here the CDR3 DNA reads TGTGCCAGCAGCCAAGTAGTGAACACTGAAGCTTTCTTT.

This sequence joins TRBV3-1 (or the pseudogene TRBV3-2) and TRBJ2-5, with D possibly TRBD2 on 6 matching bases. The CDR3 is 15 amino acids. V lost 1 base and J lost 3, with 12 bases in between. Germline V gene sequence: CDR1 LGHDT, CDR2 YNNKEL (reference sequence). This CDR3 reads CASSQATLAKETQYF. As DNA, the CDR3 is TGTGCCAGCAGCCAAGCAACCCTAGCGAAAGAGACCCAGTACTTC.

The chain employs TRBV3-1 (or the pseudogene TRBV3-2) and TRBJ2-1; weak D call: TRBD2 (5 bases). CDR3 size: 16 residues. The V gene's germline CDR1 is LGHDT and CDR2 YNNKEL (reference sequence). The V end was cut by 0 bases, the J end by 6 bases, with 15 bases between. The CDR3 nucleotides read TGTGCCAGCAGCCAAGATCCGCAAACTAGGATCAATGAGCAGTTCTTC. It codes for CASSQDPQTRINEQFF.

The chain joins TRBV7-8 to TRBJ2-1; a weak D match, TRBD1 (6 bases). The V and J ends lost 4 bases and 9 bases respectively, with 16 bases between them. Germline V gene data show CDR1 as SGHVS and CDR2 as FQNEAQ. The CDR3 has 14 residues. As DNA, the CDR3 is TGTGCCAGCAGCTCGGGACCACAAGGGGGTGAGCAGTTCTTC. Protein sequence: CASSSGPQGGEQFF.

This clone appeared a single time. The rearrangement uses TRBV29-1 and TRBJ1-3; TRBD1 is a possible D gene (5 bases). The CDR3 is 13 residues long. Germline lookup yields CDR1 SQVTM and CDR2 ANQGSEA. Trimming shortened V by 2 bases and J by 6 bases, and 11 bases separated the two germline ends. CDR3 coding DNA: TGCAGCGTTGAACCGGGACTCAAAAACACCATATATTTT. The encoded protein is CSVEPGLKNTIYF.

This clone came up once. The chain has TRBV2 and TRBJ2-1; 8 positions match TRBD1. The J segment lost 2 bases and the V segment lost 3 bases, leaving 0 bases of the junction unmatched. Germline lookup yields CDR1 SNHLY and CDR2 FYNNEI. This CDR3 comprises 14 residues. CDR3 DNA sequence: TGTGCCAGCAGTGAGGACAGGGCCTACAATGAGCAGTTCTTC. Translated, it gives CASSEDRAYNEQFF.

V gene TRBV27 combines with J gene TRBJ2-7, with D hard to call. The length of the CDR3 is 14 residues. V was clipped by 3 bases and J by 3 bases, with 12 bases between them. The germline gives CDR1 MNHEY, CDR2 SMNVEV (reference sequence). CDR3: CASSLSGYLYEQYF. The CDR3 DNA is TGTGCCAGCAGTTTGTCAGGATACCTCTACGAGCAGTACTTC.

J is TRBJ1-4 and V is TRBV18; the match to TRBD1 covers 9 bases. After removal of 4 bases from V and 5 bases from J, the junction contained 5 bases not matched to a gene. The CDR3 spans 15 residues. Germline lookup yields CDR1 KGHSH and CDR2 LQKENI. CDR3 sequence: CASSRATGGNEKLFF. CDR3 DNA sequence: TGTGCCAGCTCACGTGCGACAGGGGGGAATGAAAAACTGTTTTTT.

The gene calls are TRBV6-4 and TRBJ2-1; D is perhaps TRBD2 (6 bases). V dropped 6 bases and J dropped 5 bases, with 17 bases sitting between them. The CDR3 sequence is 15 residues long. Germline-derived CDR1 and CDR2 are MRHNA and SNTAGT. The chain's CDR3 is CASRLLRGGNNEQFF. The CDR3 DNA follows: TGTGCCAGCAGGCTCCTCCGGGGAGGAAACAATGAGCAGTTCTTC.

J is TRBJ2-5 and V is TRBV5-1; D remains ambiguous. This CDR3 is built from 15 residues. The V end was cut by 4 bases, the J end by 1 base, with 14 bases between. Germline assignment: CDR1 SGHRS and CDR2 YFSETQ. The CDR3 nucleotides are TGCGCCAGCAGCCCAATCACGGAGACCCAAGAGACCCAGTACTTC. Amino acid sequence: CASSPITETQETQYF.

This rearrangement joins TRBV19 to TRBJ2-3, with 10 bases fitting TRBD1. V lost 6 bases, J lost 4 bases, and 4 bases stayed unmatched. The CDR3 contains 14 residues. Per germline, CDR1 LNHDA and CDR2 SQIVND (reference sequence). DNA of the CDR3: TGTGCCAGTAGCCGACAGGGGGCATCAGATACGCAGTATTTT. Translation gives CASSRQGASDTQYF.

The rearrangement joins TRBV3-1 (or the pseudogene TRBV3-2) to TRBJ2-2, with a possible D match to TRBD2 (5 bases). Germline values: CDR1 LGHDT, CDR2 YNNKEL (reference sequence). V lost 4 bases to trimming and J lost 6 bases, with 12 bases between them. This CDR3 has 14 residues. The chain's CDR3 is CASSPSSSPGELFF. The DNA of the CDR3 is TGTGCCAGCAGCCCAAGTTCTAGCCCCGGGGAGCTGTTTTTT.

The chain carries TRBV18 and TRBJ1-1; D ambiguous. V dropped 4 bases and J dropped 2 bases, with 8 bases sitting between them. This CDR3 is 13 amino acids long. Germline CDR1 is KGHSH and CDR2 is LQKENI. CDR3 amino acids: CASSLLDNTEAFF. CDR3 nucleotides: TGTGCCAGCTCACTCTTAGATAACACTGAAGCTTTCTTT.

The rearrangement joins TRBV6-5 to TRBJ2-7; no firm D call. Germline assignment: CDR1 MNHEY and CDR2 SVGAGI. V lost 5 bases and J lost 0, with 11 bases in between. The CDR3 has 14 amino acids. CDR3 DNA sequence: TGTGCCAGCAGTAACAGTTTCGGCTCCTACGAGCAGTACTTC. Its translation is CASSNSFGSYEQYF.

The gene calls are TRBV15 and TRBJ2-7, with no clear D. The CDR3 consists of 15 residues. The V gene's germline CDR1 is LNHNV and CDR2 YYDKDF (reference sequence). Trimming left V 0 bases short and J 0 bases short, with 9 bases between. CDR3 in DNA: TGTGCCACCAGCAGAGACCTACCGAGCTCCTACGAGCAGTACTTC. It yields the protein CATSRDLPSSYEQYF.

This clone was counted between two and nine times. The CDR3 here is CASSIAGLGSPLHF. Written as DNA, the CDR3 is TGTGCCAGTAGTATCGCAGGACTTGGTTCACCCCTCCACTTT. This rearrangement joins TRBV19 to TRBJ1-6; D is unclear. With 3 bases removed from V and 9 bases from J, the gap between germline ends came to 12 bases. The CDR3 has 14 residues. Germline loops: CDR1 LNHDA, CDR2 SQIVND (reference sequence).